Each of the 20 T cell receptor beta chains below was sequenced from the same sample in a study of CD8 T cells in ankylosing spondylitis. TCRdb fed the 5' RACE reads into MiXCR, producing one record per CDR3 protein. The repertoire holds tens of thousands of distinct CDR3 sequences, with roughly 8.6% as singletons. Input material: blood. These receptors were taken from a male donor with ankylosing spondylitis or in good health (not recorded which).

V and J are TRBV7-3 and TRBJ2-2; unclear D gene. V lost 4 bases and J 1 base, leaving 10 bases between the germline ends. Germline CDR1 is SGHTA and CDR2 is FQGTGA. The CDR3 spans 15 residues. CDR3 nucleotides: TGTGCCAGCAGCTCCCCAACACGGAACACCGGGGAGCTGTTTTTT. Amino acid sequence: CASSSPTRNTGELFF.

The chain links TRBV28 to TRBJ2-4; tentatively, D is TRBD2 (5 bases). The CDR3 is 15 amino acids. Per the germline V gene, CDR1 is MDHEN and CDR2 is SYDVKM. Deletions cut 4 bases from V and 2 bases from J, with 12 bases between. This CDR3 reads CASSSPGVSKNIQYF. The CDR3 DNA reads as TGTGCCAGCAGTTCCCCCGGGGTATCCAAAAACATTCAGTACTTC.

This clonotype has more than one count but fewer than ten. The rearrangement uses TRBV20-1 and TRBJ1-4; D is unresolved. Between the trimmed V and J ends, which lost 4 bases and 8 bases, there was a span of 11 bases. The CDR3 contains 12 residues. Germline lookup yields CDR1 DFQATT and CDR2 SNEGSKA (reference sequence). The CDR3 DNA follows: TGCAGTGCTAAGGACTCGAGCGAAAAACTGTTTTTT. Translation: CSAKDSSEKLFF.

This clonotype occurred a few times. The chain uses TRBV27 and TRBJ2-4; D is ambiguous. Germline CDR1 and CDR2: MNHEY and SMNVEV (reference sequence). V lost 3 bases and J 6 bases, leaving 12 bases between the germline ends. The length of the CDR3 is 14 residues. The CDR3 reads CASSFWGSGNIQYF. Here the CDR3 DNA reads TGTGCCAGCAGTTTCTGGGGTAGTGGAAACATTCAGTACTTC.

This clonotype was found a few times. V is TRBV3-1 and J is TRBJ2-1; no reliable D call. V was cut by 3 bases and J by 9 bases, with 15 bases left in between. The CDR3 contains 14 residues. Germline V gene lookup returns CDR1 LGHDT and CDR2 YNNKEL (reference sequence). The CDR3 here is CASSHPNYNSEQFF. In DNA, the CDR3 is TGTGCCAGCAGCCATCCTAACTATAACAGTGAGCAGTTCTTC.

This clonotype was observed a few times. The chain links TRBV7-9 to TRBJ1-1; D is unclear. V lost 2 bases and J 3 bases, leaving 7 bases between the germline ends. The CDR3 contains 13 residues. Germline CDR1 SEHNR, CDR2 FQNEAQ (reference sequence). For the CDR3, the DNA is TGTGCCAGCAGCTTACGGGAGGACACTGAAGCTTTCTTT. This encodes CASSLREDTEAFF.

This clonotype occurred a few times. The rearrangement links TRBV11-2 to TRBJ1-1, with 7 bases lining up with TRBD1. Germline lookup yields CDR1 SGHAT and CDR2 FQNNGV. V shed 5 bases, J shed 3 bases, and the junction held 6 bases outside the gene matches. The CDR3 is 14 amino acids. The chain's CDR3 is CASSRTGADTEAFF. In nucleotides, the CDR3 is TGTGCCAGCAGCAGAACAGGGGCGGACACTGAAGCTTTCTTT.

CDR3 nucleotides: TGTGCCATCAGCGCAGGGAGCTACGAGCAGTACTTC. This codes for CAISAGSYEQYF. V and J are TRBV10-3 and TRBJ2-7, with D perhaps given as TRBD1 or TRBD2 (5 bases each). Germline V gene data show CDR1 as ENHRY and CDR2 as SYGVKD. V was pared by 6 bases and J by 3 bases, with 9 bases between. This CDR3 spans 12 amino acids.

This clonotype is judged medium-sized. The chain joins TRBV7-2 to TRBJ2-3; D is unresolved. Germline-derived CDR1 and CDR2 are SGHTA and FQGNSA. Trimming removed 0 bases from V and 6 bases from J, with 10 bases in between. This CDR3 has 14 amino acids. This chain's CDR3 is CASSLAGSPDTQYF. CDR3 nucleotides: TGTGCCAGCAGCTTAGCCGGCTCACCGGATACGCAGTATTTT. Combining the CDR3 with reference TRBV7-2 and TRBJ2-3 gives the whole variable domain GAGVSQSPSNKVTEKGKDVELRCDPISGHTALYWYRQSLGQGLEFLIYFQGNSAPDKSGLPSDRFSAERTGGSVSTLTIQRTQQEDSAVYLCASSLAGSPDTQYFGPGTRLTVL.

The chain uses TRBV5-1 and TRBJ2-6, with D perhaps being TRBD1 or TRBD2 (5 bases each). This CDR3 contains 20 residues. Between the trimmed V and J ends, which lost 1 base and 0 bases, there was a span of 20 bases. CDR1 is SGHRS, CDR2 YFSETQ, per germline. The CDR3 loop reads CASSLSGQGRASSGANVLTF. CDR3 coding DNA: TGCGCCAGCAGCTTGTCGGGGCAGGGCAGGGCAAGCTCTGGGGCCAACGTCCTGACTTTC.

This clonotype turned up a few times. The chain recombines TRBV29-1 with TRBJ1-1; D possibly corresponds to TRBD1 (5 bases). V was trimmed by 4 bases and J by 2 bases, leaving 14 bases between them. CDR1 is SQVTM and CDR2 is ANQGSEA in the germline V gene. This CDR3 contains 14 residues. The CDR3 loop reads CSVARTTTNTEAFF. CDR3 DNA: TGCAGCGTTGCCCGGACAACTACTAACACTGAAGCTTTCTTT.

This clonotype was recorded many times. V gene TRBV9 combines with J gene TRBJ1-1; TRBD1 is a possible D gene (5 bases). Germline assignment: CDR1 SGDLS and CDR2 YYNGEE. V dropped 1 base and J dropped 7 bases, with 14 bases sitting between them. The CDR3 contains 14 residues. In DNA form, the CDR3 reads TGTGCCAGCAGCGTAACCGACAGAATCTATGAAGCTTTCTTT. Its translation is CASSVTDRIYEAFF.

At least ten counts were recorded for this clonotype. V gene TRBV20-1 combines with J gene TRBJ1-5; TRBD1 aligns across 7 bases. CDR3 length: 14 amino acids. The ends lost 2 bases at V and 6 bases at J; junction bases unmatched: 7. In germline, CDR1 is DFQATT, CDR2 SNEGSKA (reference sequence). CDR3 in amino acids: CSARIGWDSQPQHF. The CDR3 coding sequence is TGCAGTGCTAGAATAGGGTGGGACAGTCAGCCCCAGCATTTT.

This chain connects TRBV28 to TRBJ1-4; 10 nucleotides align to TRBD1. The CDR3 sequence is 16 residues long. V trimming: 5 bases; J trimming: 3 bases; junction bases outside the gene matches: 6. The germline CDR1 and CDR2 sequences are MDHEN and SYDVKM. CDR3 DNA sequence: TGTGCCAGCAGTACGCATGGACAGGGGGCTAATGAAAAACTGTTTTTT. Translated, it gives CASSTHGQGANEKLFF. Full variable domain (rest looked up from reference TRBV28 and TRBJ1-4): DVKVTQSSRYLVKRTGEKVFLECVQDMDHENMFWYRQDPGLGLRLIYFSYDVKMKEKGDIPEGYSVSREKKERFSLILESASTNQTSMYLCASSTHGQGANEKLFFGSGTQLSVL.

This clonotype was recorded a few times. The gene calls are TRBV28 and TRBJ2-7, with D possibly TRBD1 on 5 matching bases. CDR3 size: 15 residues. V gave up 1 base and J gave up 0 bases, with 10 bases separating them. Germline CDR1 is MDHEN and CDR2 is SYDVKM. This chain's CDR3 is CASSLLGQGSYEQYF. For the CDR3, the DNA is TGTGCCAGCAGTTTATTGGGGCAGGGCTCCTACGAGCAGTACTTC.

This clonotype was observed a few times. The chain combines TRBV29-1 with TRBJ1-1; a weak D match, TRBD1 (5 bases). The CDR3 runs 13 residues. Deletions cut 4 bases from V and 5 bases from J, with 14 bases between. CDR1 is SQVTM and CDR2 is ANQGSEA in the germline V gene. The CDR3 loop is CSVVQGEGTEAFF. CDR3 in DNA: TGCAGCGTTGTGCAGGGAGAGGGGACTGAAGCTTTCTTT.

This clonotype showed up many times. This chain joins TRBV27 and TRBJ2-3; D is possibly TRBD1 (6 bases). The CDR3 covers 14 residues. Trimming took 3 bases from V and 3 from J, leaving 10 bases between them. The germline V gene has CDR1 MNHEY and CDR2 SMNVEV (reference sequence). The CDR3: CASSFPQGTDTQYF. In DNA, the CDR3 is TGTGCCAGCAGTTTTCCACAGGGAACAGATACGCAGTATTTT.

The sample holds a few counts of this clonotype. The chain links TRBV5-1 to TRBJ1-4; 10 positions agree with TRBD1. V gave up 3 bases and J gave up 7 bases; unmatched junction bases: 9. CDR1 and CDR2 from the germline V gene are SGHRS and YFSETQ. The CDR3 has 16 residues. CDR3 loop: CASSWTAGQGREKLFF. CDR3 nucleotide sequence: TGCGCCAGCAGCTGGACAGCGGGACAGGGGCGTGAAAAACTGTTTTTT.

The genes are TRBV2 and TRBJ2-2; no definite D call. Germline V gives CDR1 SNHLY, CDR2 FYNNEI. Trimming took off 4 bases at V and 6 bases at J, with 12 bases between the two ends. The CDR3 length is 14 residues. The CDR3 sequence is CASSGRPEPGELFF. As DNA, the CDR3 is TGTGCCAGCAGTGGGCGGCCGGAACCCGGGGAGCTGTTTTTT.

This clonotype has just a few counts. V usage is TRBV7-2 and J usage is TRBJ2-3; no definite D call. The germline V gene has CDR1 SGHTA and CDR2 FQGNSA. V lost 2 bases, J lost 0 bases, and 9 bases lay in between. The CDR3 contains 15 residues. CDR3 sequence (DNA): TGTGCCAGCAGCTTACTCGGGCAGAGCACAGATACGCAGTATTTT. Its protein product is CASSLLGQSTDTQYF.